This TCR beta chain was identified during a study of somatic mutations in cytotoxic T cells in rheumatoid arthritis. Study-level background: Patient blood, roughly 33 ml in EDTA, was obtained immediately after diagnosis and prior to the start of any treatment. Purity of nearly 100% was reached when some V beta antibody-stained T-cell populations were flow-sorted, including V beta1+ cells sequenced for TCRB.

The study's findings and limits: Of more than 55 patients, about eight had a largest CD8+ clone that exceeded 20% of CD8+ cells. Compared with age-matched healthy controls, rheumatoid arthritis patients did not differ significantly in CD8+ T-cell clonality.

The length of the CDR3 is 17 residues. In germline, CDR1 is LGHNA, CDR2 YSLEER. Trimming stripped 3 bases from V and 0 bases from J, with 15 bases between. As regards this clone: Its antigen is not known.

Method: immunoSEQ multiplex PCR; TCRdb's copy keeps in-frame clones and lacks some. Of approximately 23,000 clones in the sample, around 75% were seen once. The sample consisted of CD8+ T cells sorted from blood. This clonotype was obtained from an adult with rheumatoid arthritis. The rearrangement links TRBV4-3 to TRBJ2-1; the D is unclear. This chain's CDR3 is CASSQTSIYSSYNEQFF. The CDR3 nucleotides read TGCGCCAGCAGCCAGACCTCAATTTACAGCTCCTACAATGAGCAGTTCTTC.